Reported below is one TCR beta chain. Its specificity is unknown. J was trimmed by 3 bases and V by 4 bases; bases with no gene match: 3. CDR1 is DFQATT, CDR2 SNEGSKA, per germline (reference sequence). This CDR3 has 14 residues. TCRbeta library preparation incorporated unique molecular identifiers. TCRdb reprocessed the PCR reads via MiXCR and lists one record per CDR3 protein. The data show approximately 500,000 distinct CDR3 sequences, 25% to 30% seen once. This entry belongs to a study of T-cell reconstitution after alpha-beta-depleted transplantation in children. Whole-study findings and limits: Approximately two months post-transplant, alpha-beta T cells reportedly originated from several hundred expanded graft clones. T cells produced anew were the main source of T-cell counts and diversity one year after transplant. Some patients' high day-60 TCRbeta diversity was attributed to recipient cells surviving conditioning.

The TCR originated in a boy younger than two with Wiskott-Aldrich syndrome, due to receive a stem cell transplant. The chain employs TRBV20-1 and TRBJ2-6; 7 bases agree with TRBD1. Sequences were derived from PBMCs, sampled before TCRalphabeta/CD19-depleted stem cell transplant. The CDR3 nucleotides are TGCAGTGCTAACAGGGGAAGTGGGGCCAACGTCCTGACTTTC. This translates into CSANRGSGANVLTF.